Listed below are T cell receptor beta chains from one sample, sequenced in a study of early T cells in non-severe SARS-CoV-2 infection. Each CDR3 protein is one row after TCRdb ran MiXCR on the 5' RACE reads. The sample has approximately 62,000 distinct CDR3 sequences, about an eighth seen once. Specimen: whole blood. Receptor source: an adult who was a healthcare worker with PCR-confirmed SARS-CoV-2 infection or an uninfected control (not recorded which). CDR3s include the opening cysteine and the closing phenylalanine or tryptophan. The D gene is left open where the match is weak. Expanded clones get a size class; other rows say once, few or many, or leave the size out.

CDR3 protein: CASSPGTDNSPLHF
CDR3 DNA: TGTGCCAGCAGCCCCGGGACAGATAATTCACCCCTCCACTTT
D gene: TRBD1
CDR3 length: 14
V gene: TRBV7-3
J gene: TRBJ1-6
clone size: NA

CDR3 protein: CATSDRPGTGVTEAFF
CDR3 DNA: TGTGCCACCAGTGATCGTCCCGGGACAGGGGTCACTGAAGCTTTCTTT
D gene: TRBD1
CDR3 length: 16
V gene: TRBV24-1
J gene: TRBJ1-1
clone size: many

CDR3 protein: CASSQAVDRTIGYTF
CDR3 DNA: TGTGCCAGCAGCCAAGCCGTTGACAGAACTATCGGCTACACCTTC
D gene: NA
CDR3 length: 15
V gene: TRBV14
J gene: TRBJ1-2
clone size: NA

CDR3 protein: CASSHEIAQGPIRTEAFF
CDR3 DNA: TGTGCCAGCAGCCACGAAATCGCACAGGGCCCGATCAGGACTGAAGCTTTCTTT
D gene: NA
CDR3 length: 18
V gene: TRBV25-1
J gene: TRBJ1-1
clone size: NA

CDR3 protein: CASSDTAGKADTQYF
CDR3 DNA: TGTGCCAGCAGTGATACGGCAGGGAAGGCAGATACGCAGTATTTT
D gene: NA
CDR3 length: 15
V gene: TRBV6-4
J gene: TRBJ2-3
clone size: many

CDR3 protein: CASSRSNEKLFF
CDR3 DNA: TGTGCCAGCTCCCGGAGTAATGAAAAACTGTTTTTT
D gene: NA
CDR3 length: 12
V gene: TRBV18
J gene: TRBJ1-4
clone size: few

CDR3 protein: CASSLVVNTGELFF
CDR3 DNA: TGTGCCAGCAGCTTGGTAGTGAACACCGGGGAGCTGTTTTTT
D gene: NA
CDR3 length: 14
V gene: TRBV5-5
J gene: TRBJ2-2
clone size: NA

CDR3 protein: CASSFVSGTHIHTQYF
CDR3 DNA: TGTGCCAGCAGCTTTGTTAGCGGGACGCACATCCATACGCAGTATTTT
D gene: TRBD2
CDR3 length: 16
V gene: TRBV11-2
J gene: TRBJ2-3
clone size: few

CDR3 protein: CASSTPGLAGGMFF
CDR3 DNA: TGTGCCAGCAGCACTCCGGGACTAGCGGGAGGGATGTTCTTC
D gene: TRBD2
CDR3 length: 14
V gene: TRBV9
J gene: TRBJ2-1
clone size: many

CDR3 protein: CASSPYDGGARNYGYTF
CDR3 DNA: TGTGCCAGCTCACCATACGACGGGGGGGCGCGGAATTATGGCTACACCTTC
D gene: NA
CDR3 length: 17
V gene: TRBV18
J gene: TRBJ1-2
clone size: many

CDR3 protein: CATRGTSLSYNEQFF
CDR3 DNA: TGTGCCACAAGGGGCACTAGTCTCTCCTACAATGAGCAGTTCTTC
D gene: NA
CDR3 length: 15
V gene: TRBV28
J gene: TRBJ2-1
clone size: NA

CDR3 protein: CASSLVVAGVYGYTF
CDR3 DNA: TGTGCCAGCAGCTTAGTAGTGGCAGGGGTCTATGGCTACACCTTC
D gene: NA
CDR3 length: 15
V gene: TRBV7-6
J gene: TRBJ1-2
clone size: NA

CDR3 protein: CSAAPTTYTGELFF
CDR3 DNA: TGCAGTGCTGCACCGACTACTTACACCGGGGAGCTGTTTTTT
D gene: NA
CDR3 length: 14
V gene: TRBV20-1
J gene: TRBJ2-2
clone size: many

CDR3 protein: CASSLRKTEDRVAGELFF
CDR3 DNA: TGTGCCAGCAGTCTCCGCAAAACAGAGGACAGGGTTGCCGGGGAGCTGTTTTTT
D gene: TRBD1
CDR3 length: 18
V gene: TRBV28
J gene: TRBJ2-2
clone size: many

CDR3 protein: CAWSSRVHQPQHF
CDR3 DNA: TGTGCCTGGTCATCCAGGGTTCATCAGCCCCAGCATTTT
D gene: NA
CDR3 length: 13
V gene: TRBV30
J gene: TRBJ1-5
clone size: many

CDR3 protein: CASSVTGNGNTIYF
CDR3 DNA: TGTGCCAGCAGCGTGACAGGGAATGGAAACACCATATATTTT
D gene: TRBD1
CDR3 length: 14
V gene: TRBV2
J gene: TRBJ1-3
clone size: NA

CDR3 protein: CASSSLAGGYEQYF
CDR3 DNA: TGCGCCAGCAGCTCACTAGCGGGAGGCTACGAGCAGTACTTC
D gene: TRBD2
CDR3 length: 14
V gene: TRBV5-1
J gene: TRBJ2-7
clone size: NA

CDR3 protein: CASSLGQEQETQYF
CDR3 DNA: TGCGCCAGCAGCTTGGGACAGGAACAAGAGACCCAGTACTTC
D gene: NA
CDR3 length: 14
V gene: TRBV5-1
J gene: TRBJ2-5
clone size: NA

CDR3 protein: CASSPWDSPNEQFF
CDR3 DNA: TGTGCCAGCAGCCCATGGGACAGTCCCAATGAGCAGTTCTTC
D gene: TRBD1
CDR3 length: 14
V gene: TRBV7-2
J gene: TRBJ2-1
clone size: NA

CDR3 protein: CSARDHRENSPLHF
CDR3 DNA: TGCAGTGCTAGAGATCACAGGGAAAATTCACCCCTCCACTTT
D gene: NA
CDR3 length: 14
V gene: TRBV20-1
J gene: TRBJ1-6
clone size: many

CDR3 protein: CASSGAFGQPQHF
CDR3 DNA: TGTGCCAGCAGCGGCGCATTCGGTCAGCCCCAGCATTTT
D gene: NA
CDR3 length: 13
V gene: TRBV6-1
J gene: TRBJ1-5
clone size: many

CDR3 protein: CASSSRTNGEQFF
CDR3 DNA: TGTGCCAGCAGCTCAAGGACTAATGGTGAGCAGTTCTTC
D gene: NA
CDR3 length: 13
V gene: TRBV7-3
J gene: TRBJ2-1
clone size: NA

CDR3 protein: CASSVTSGRATQYF
CDR3 DNA: TGTGCCAGCAGCGTGACTAGCGGGAGGGCTACCCAGTACTTC
D gene: TRBD2
CDR3 length: 14
V gene: TRBV7-9
J gene: TRBJ2-5
clone size: few

CDR3 protein: CASSLSGSSDTQYF
CDR3 DNA: TGTGCCAGCAGCTTGAGCGGGAGTTCAGATACGCAGTATTTT
D gene: TRBD2
CDR3 length: 14
V gene: TRBV7-9
J gene: TRBJ2-3
clone size: many

CDR3 protein: CAIKSSGTSGYNEQFF
CDR3 DNA: TGTGCCATCAAGTCCTCCGGGACTAGCGGGTACAATGAGCAGTTCTTC
D gene: TRBD2
CDR3 length: 16
V gene: TRBV10-3
J gene: TRBJ2-1
clone size: NA

CDR3 protein: CAIQTETNYGYTF
CDR3 DNA: TGTGCCATCCAGACAGAGACTAACTATGGCTACACCTTC
D gene: NA
CDR3 length: 13
V gene: TRBV28
J gene: TRBJ1-2
clone size: many

CDR3 protein: CASSQDRAPLGTDTQYF
CDR3 DNA: TGTGCCAGCAGCCAAGATAGGGCCCCCCTTGGCACAGATACGCAGTATTTT
D gene: NA
CDR3 length: 17
V gene: TRBV3-1
J gene: TRBJ2-3
clone size: once

CDR3 protein: CASSSAAGFGTDTQYF
CDR3 DNA: TGTGCCAGCAGCTCGGCGGCGGGGTTTGGGACAGATACGCAGTATTTT
D gene: NA
CDR3 length: 16
V gene: TRBV7-8
J gene: TRBJ2-3
clone size: many

CDR3 protein: CASSLMMGDPNEKLFF
CDR3 DNA: TGCGCCAGCAGCTTGATGATGGGGGACCCCAATGAAAAACTGTTTTTT
D gene: NA
CDR3 length: 16
V gene: TRBV5-1
J gene: TRBJ1-4
clone size: NA

CDR3 protein: CASSRNQNEKLFF
CDR3 DNA: TGTGCCAGCTCCCGTAACCAGAATGAAAAACTGTTTTTT
D gene: NA
CDR3 length: 13
V gene: TRBV18
J gene: TRBJ1-4
clone size: many

CDR3 protein: CASSFRPLEQYF
CDR3 DNA: TGTGCCAGCAGCTTCCGACCCCTCGAGCAGTACTTC
D gene: NA
CDR3 length: 12
V gene: TRBV5-6
J gene: TRBJ2-7
clone size: few

CDR3 protein: CASSSPSFSNSPLHF
CDR3 DNA: TGTGCCAGCAGCTCTCCAAGTTTTAGTAATTCACCCCTCCACTTT
D gene: NA
CDR3 length: 15
V gene: TRBV11-2
J gene: TRBJ1-6
clone size: many

CDR3 protein: CASSWTENTGELFF
CDR3 DNA: TGCGCCAGCAGCTGGACGGAGAACACCGGGGAGCTGTTTTTT
D gene: NA
CDR3 length: 14
V gene: TRBV5-1
J gene: TRBJ2-2
clone size: few

CDR3 protein: CASSLTGGHGETQYF
CDR3 DNA: TGTGCCAGCAGCTTAACGGGAGGGCATGGAGAGACCCAGTACTTC
D gene: TRBD2
CDR3 length: 15
V gene: TRBV11-2
J gene: TRBJ2-5
clone size: many

CDR3 protein: CASSQFHRVSDTEAFF
CDR3 DNA: TGTGCCAGCAGCCAGTTCCACAGGGTCTCGGACACTGAAGCTTTCTTT
D gene: NA
CDR3 length: 16
V gene: TRBV3-1
J gene: TRBJ1-1
clone size: once

CDR3 protein: CSVREGTQETQYF
CDR3 DNA: TGCAGCGTTAGGGAGGGGACACAAGAGACCCAGTACTTC
D gene: NA
CDR3 length: 13
V gene: TRBV29-1
J gene: TRBJ2-5
clone size: many

CDR3 protein: CAISESGGSETQYF
CDR3 DNA: TGTGCCATCAGTGAGTCAGGAGGGAGCGAGACCCAGTACTTC
D gene: NA
CDR3 length: 14
V gene: TRBV10-3
J gene: TRBJ2-5
clone size: NA

CDR3 protein: CASSLELAGGPEEQFF
CDR3 DNA: TGCGCCAGCAGCTTGGAACTAGCGGGAGGGCCCGAGGAGCAGTTCTTC
D gene: TRBD2
CDR3 length: 16
V gene: TRBV5-1
J gene: TRBJ2-1
clone size: many

CDR3 protein: CASSPTGQESYEQYF
CDR3 DNA: TGTGCCAGCAGCCCCACGGGACAGGAGTCCTACGAGCAGTACTTC
D gene: TRBD1
CDR3 length: 15
V gene: TRBV28
J gene: TRBJ2-7
clone size: many

CDR3 protein: CASSLEHNQETQYF
CDR3 DNA: TGCGCCAGCAGCTTGGAGCACAACCAAGAGACCCAGTACTTC
D gene: NA
CDR3 length: 14
V gene: TRBV5-1
J gene: TRBJ2-5
clone size: few

CDR3 protein: CASSPPGGSGGELFF
CDR3 DNA: TGTGCCAGCAGTCCCCCAGGCGGGAGCGGCGGGGAGCTGTTTTTT
D gene: TRBD2
CDR3 length: 15
V gene: TRBV4-2
J gene: TRBJ2-2
clone size: NA